This TCR beta chain was recovered during a study of post-analysis software for immune sequencing data. Study-wide context: Relapsing-remitting, secondary progressive and progressive-relapsing forms of multiple sclerosis all featured among disease courses.

Whole-study results and caveats: Patients showed TRBV5-6, TRBV5-1 and TRBV20-1 among about five TRBV segments more frequent than in controls.

Germline values: CDR1 ENHRY, CDR2 SYGVKD. The trim removed 10 bases at V and 6 bases at J, leaving 9 bases unmatched. CDR3 length: 13 amino acids. This clonotype was seen more than once but under ten times. As yet, its antigen is unknown. Included in the TCR beta cDNA libraries were unique molecular identifiers. From the PCR reads, TCRdb called clonotypes with MiXCR, one entry per CDR3 protein. The table lists hundreds of thousands of distinct CDR3 sequences, roughly 45% of them singletons. This clonotype was obtained from a girl aged 5-17 years with multiple sclerosis. The chain joins TRBV10-3 to TRBJ2-1, with 7 bases identical to TRBD1. The sequenced sample consisted of blood. The CDR3, as DNA: TGTGCCACCAAAGGTCCAGGGGGCAATGAGCAGTTCTTC. This sequence encodes CATKGPGGNEQFF.